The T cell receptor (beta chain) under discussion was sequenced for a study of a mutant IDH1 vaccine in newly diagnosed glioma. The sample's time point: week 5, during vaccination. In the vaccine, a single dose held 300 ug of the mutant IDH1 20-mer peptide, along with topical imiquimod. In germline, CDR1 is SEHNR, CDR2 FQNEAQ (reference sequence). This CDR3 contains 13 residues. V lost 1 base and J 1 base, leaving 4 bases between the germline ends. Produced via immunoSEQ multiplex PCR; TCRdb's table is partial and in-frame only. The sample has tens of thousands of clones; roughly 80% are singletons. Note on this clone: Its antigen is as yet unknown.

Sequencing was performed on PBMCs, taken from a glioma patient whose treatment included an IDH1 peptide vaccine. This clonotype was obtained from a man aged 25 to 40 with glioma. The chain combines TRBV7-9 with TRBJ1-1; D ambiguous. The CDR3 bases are TGTGCCAGCAGCTTAGACCCGAACACTGAAGCTTTCTTT. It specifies CASSLDPNTEAFF.